Listed here are 24 T cell receptor beta chains from one sample, sequenced in a study of siplizumab effects on memory and regulatory T cells. In the mixed lymphocyte reaction, cells were cocultured for less than 7 days at 37°C. Clones were sequenced by immunoSEQ multiplex PCR, and TCRdb holds only the in-frame ones, with some missing. Altogether about 15,000 clones are present, 49% being singletons, with the ten largest covering about 9.4%. Antigens for these TCRs are unknown. Input material: CFSE-low (dividing) CD4+ T cells sorted from an allogeneic mixed lymphocyte reaction. These receptor sequences come from a human donor in good health; the cells came from an allogeneic mixed lymphocyte reaction.

This clone was seen only a few times. The CDR3 spells CASSLDRHYGYTF. In nucleotides, the CDR3 is TGTGCCAGCAGCTTAGACCGCCACTATGGCTACACCTTC. The V and J genes are TRBV7-2 and TRBJ1-2; D call uncertain. Germline V lookup: CDR1 SGHTA, CDR2 FQGNSA. Trimming left V 1 base short and J 3 bases short, with 6 bases between. The CDR3 covers 13 residues.

J is TRBJ2-3 and V is TRBV7-2, with 9 nucleotides matching TRBD2. Germline CDR1 is SGHTA and CDR2 is FQGNSA. Trimming at V came to 3 bases and at J to 2 bases, leaving 3 bases not matched to a gene. CDR3 length: 15 amino acids. CDR3 DNA: TGTGCCAGCAGCTTTGCGGGAGGGTTCACAGATACGCAGTATTTT. It translates to CASSFAGGFTDTQYF.

The J gene is TRBJ2-5, the V gene TRBV6-4; TRBD1 matches at 7 bases. The CDR3 has 13 residues. Germline V CDR1 and CDR2: MRHNA, SNTAGT. J lost 5 bases, V lost 4 bases, and 4 bases had no gene match. This CDR3 is CASSVNRGETQYF. CDR3 in DNA: TGTGCCAGCAGTGTCAACAGGGGTGAGACCCAGTACTTC.

The chain has TRBV5-1 and TRBJ1-1; D is uncertain. The CDR3 extends over 13 amino acids. Germline CDR1 reads SGHRS; CDR2 reads YFSETQ. With 0 bases removed from V and 6 bases from J, the gap between germline ends came to 9 bases. The CDR3 DNA follows: TGCGCCAGCAGCTTGGACCGTTGGGCTGAAGCTTTCTTT. As protein: CASSLDRWAEAFF.

This chain connects TRBV5-8 to TRBJ2-5; D is uncertain. V shed 4 bases and J shed 3 bases, with 16 bases lying between them. This CDR3 contains 15 residues. Germline V gene sequence: CDR1 SGHTS, CDR2 YDEGEE. For the CDR3, the DNA is TGTGCCAGCAGCCTTAATCGGGCTTCCAAAGAGACCCAGTACTTC. This codes for CASSLNRASKETQYF.

The genes are TRBV6-5 and TRBJ1-2; D may be TRBD1 (5 bases). The length of the CDR3 is 13 residues. V gave up 6 bases and J gave up 7 bases, with 15 bases separating them. The germline gives CDR1 MNHEY, CDR2 SVGAGI. The DNA of the CDR3 is TGTGCCAGCAGGCGAGTTTCAGGGTCTGGCTACACCTTC. Its translation is CASRRVSGSGYTF.

The CDR3 here is CASSKAAGTDGGFRANYGYTF. Here the CDR3 DNA reads TGTGCCAGCAGCAAAGCTGCAGGCACGGACGGAGGATTTCGAGCTAACTATGGCTACACCTTC. The chain combines TRBV21-1 with TRBJ1-2. TRBV21-1 is a recognized pseudogene. CDR3 length equals 21 residues.

The rearrangement links TRBV2 to TRBJ2-5; possibly TRBD1 or TRBD2 for D (6 bases each). This CDR3 is 13 amino acids long. Trimming took off 7 bases at V and 5 bases at J, with 14 bases between the two ends. Germline assignment: CDR1 SNHLY and CDR2 FYNNEI. The CDR3 DNA reads as TGTGCCAGCACGAGTCGGGGGCGGGAGACCCAGTACTTC. Protein: CASTSRGRETQYF.

The V gene is TRBV5-1, the J gene TRBJ2-3, with unresolved D. Trimming removed 0 bases from V and 0 bases from J, with 5 bases in between. Germline loops: CDR1 SGHRS, CDR2 YFSETQ. The CDR3 runs to 14 residues. In DNA form, the CDR3 reads TGCGCCAGCAGCTTGGCCTCTAGCACAGATACGCAGTATTTT. Protein: CASSLASSTDTQYF.

This rearrangement joins TRBV25-1 to TRBJ2-7, with TRBD1 matching 11 bases. The germline V gene encodes CDR1 MGHDK and CDR2 SYGVNS. The CDR3 runs to 15 residues. Trimming cost V 4 bases and J 2 bases; bases outside gene matches: 4. CDR3 nucleotides: TGTGCCAGCAGTGCTCCGGGACAGGGGGCCTACGAGCAGTACTTC. Protein: CASSAPGQGAYEQYF.

V usage is TRBV6-5 and J usage is TRBJ2-7, with TRBD1 matching over 11 bases. Germline values: CDR1 MNHEY, CDR2 SVGAGI. J was trimmed by 5 bases and V by 6 bases; bases with no gene match: 3. This CDR3 contains 13 residues. The CDR3 region has the DNA TGTGCCAGCAGGGGACAGGGGGTCAACGAGCAGTACTTC. Protein: CASRGQGVNEQYF.

This chain uses TRBV9 with TRBJ2-5; no definite D call. The CDR3 totals 13 residues. With 5 bases removed from V and 3 bases from J, the gap between germline ends came to 11 bases. The germline gives CDR1 SGDLS, CDR2 YYNGEE. CDR3 loop: CASRQANEETQYF. In nucleotides, the CDR3 is TGTGCCAGCAGGCAGGCCAACGAAGAGACCCAGTACTTC.

This clone was seen a few times. This sequence joins TRBV5-4 and TRBJ1-2, with 10 positions matching TRBD1. V lost 5 bases to trimming and J lost 5 bases; unmatched junction nucleotides: 9. The length of the CDR3 is 15 residues. Per germline, CDR1 SGHNT and CDR2 YYREEE (reference sequence). The CDR3 region has the DNA TGTGCCAGCAGGCGGGGGGGACAGGGGCTTTATGGCTACACCTTC. Translation: CASRRGGQGLYGYTF.

This clone was counted between two and nine times. V usage is TRBV19 and J usage is TRBJ1-5; D perhaps matches TRBD1 (6 bases). Trimming left V 10 bases short and J 5 bases short, with 15 bases between. This CDR3 has 13 residues. Germline values: CDR1 LNHDA, CDR2 SQIVND (reference sequence). CDR3 sequence reads: CAIQGFGDQPQHF. In DNA, the CDR3 is TGTGCCATACAGGGATTTGGTGATCAGCCCCAGCATTTT.

The rearrangement joins TRBV6-1 to TRBJ1-2, with D unresolved. V lost 7 bases, J lost 4 bases, and 13 bases lay in between. In germline, CDR1 is MNHNS, CDR2 SASEGT. The CDR3 has 13 amino acids. The CDR3: CASTVGSGYGYTF. CDR3 bases: TGTGCCAGCACCGTGGGGTCAGGCTATGGCTACACCTTC.

This sequence joins TRBV7-6 and TRBJ2-2; D not resolved. The CDR3 sequence is 15 residues long. V shed 1 base and J shed 2 bases, with 8 bases lying between them. CDR1 is SGHVS and CDR2 is FNYEAQ in the germline V gene. The DNA for the CDR3 is TGTGCCAGCAGCTTAGATAGTACCAACACCGGGGAGCTGTTTTTT. This encodes CASSLDSTNTGELFF.

This clone was picked up one time. This sequence joins TRBV2 and TRBJ1-4; no clear D. Germline assignment: CDR1 SNHLY and CDR2 FYNNEI. The V end was cut by 4 bases, the J end by 0 bases, with 9 bases between. The CDR3 runs to 15 residues. The CDR3 is CASSGTGATNEKLFF. DNA of the CDR3: TGTGCCAGCAGTGGGACGGGTGCAACTAATGAAAAACTGTTTTTT.

J is TRBJ2-7 and V is TRBV5-4, with 8 bases lining up with TRBD1. This CDR3 contains 16 residues. V gave up 0 bases and J gave up 0 bases; unmatched junction bases: 5. Per germline, CDR1 SGHNT and CDR2 YYREEE (reference sequence). The CDR3 nucleotides are TGTGCCAGCAGCTTGGCCGCTGGGACAGGCTCCTACGAGCAGTACTTC. This encodes CASSLAAGTGSYEQYF.

The chain employs TRBV5-1 and TRBJ2-5; D remains unclear. V gave up 0 bases and J gave up 1 base, with 7 bases separating them. CDR1 is SGHRS and CDR2 is YFSETQ in the germline V gene. The CDR3 length is 14 residues. CDR3 region: CASSLGRLQETQYF. The CDR3 region has the DNA TGCGCCAGCAGCTTGGGACGGCTCCAAGAGACCCAGTACTTC.

The CDR3 DNA follows: TGCGCCAGCAGCTTGGTGGGACAGATCCTCGCTGGGGCCAACGTCCTGACTTTC. It codes for CASSLVGQILAGANVLTF. The rearrangement links TRBV5-1 to TRBJ2-6, with TRBD1 matching over 7 bases. Looked up from germline, CDR1 is SGHRS and CDR2 is YFSETQ. V lost 0 bases to trimming and J lost 2 bases; unmatched junction nucleotides: 8. The CDR3 is made up of 18 amino acids.

The V call is TRBV20-1, the J call TRBJ2-4; D gene unclear. V lost 3 bases to trimming and J lost 6 bases, with 3 bases between them. CDR1 and CDR2 (germline): DFQATT, SNEGSKA (reference sequence). The CDR3 consists of 10 residues. The CDR3 region is CSARRNIQYF. The DNA of the CDR3 is TGCAGTGCTAGGAGAAACATTCAGTACTTC.

CDR3 sequence: CSGNRGFNEQFF. CDR3 sequence (DNA): TGCAGCGGGAACAGGGGTTTTAATGAGCAGTTCTTC. The chain has TRBV29-1 and TRBJ2-1, with 7 bases lining up with TRBD1. V was pared by 7 bases and J by 7 bases, with 7 bases of the junction left unmatched. The CDR3 is 12 residues long. The germline V gene has CDR1 SQVTM and CDR2 ANQGSEA.

As concerns this clone: Since a far larger clone is one base different, this is likely a read error. The chain carries TRBV12-2 and TRBJ2-2. TRBV12-2 is a pseudogene segment. The CDR3 consists of 15 residues. CDR3 in amino acids: CASSLDSGTGGELFF. The CDR3, as DNA: TGTGCAAGCAGCTTAGATAGTGGGACGGGCGGGGAGCTGTTTTTT.

This chain connects TRBV18 to TRBJ2-5, with D hard to call. V was trimmed by 3 bases and J by 1 base, leaving 12 bases between them. Germline V gene sequence: CDR1 KGHSH, CDR2 LQKENI. The length of the CDR3 is 15 residues. The CDR3 region is CASSPRARTQETQYF. The DNA of the CDR3 is TGTGCCAGCTCACCTCGAGCCAGGACCCAAGAGACCCAGTACTTC.